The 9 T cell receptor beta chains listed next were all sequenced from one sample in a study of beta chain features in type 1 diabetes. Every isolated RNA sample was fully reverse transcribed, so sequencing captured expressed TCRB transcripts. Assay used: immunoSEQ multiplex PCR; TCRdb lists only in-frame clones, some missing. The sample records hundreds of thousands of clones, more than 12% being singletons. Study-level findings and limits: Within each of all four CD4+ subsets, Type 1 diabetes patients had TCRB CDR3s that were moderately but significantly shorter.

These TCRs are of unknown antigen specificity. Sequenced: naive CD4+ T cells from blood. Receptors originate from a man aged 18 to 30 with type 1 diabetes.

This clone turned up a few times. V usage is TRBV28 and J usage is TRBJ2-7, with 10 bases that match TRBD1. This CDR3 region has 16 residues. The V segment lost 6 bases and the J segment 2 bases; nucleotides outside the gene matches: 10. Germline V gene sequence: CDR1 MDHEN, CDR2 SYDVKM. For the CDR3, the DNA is TGTGCCAGCAGCCAACCGGGACAGGGGTCAGCCTACGAGCAGTACTTC. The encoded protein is CASSQPGQGSAYEQYF.

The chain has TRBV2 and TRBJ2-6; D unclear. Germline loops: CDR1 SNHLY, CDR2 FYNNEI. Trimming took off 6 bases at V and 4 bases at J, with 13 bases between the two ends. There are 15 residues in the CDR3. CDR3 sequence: CASRLESAGANVLTF. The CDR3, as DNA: TGTGCCAGCAGATTAGAAAGCGCGGGGGCCAACGTCCTGACTTTC. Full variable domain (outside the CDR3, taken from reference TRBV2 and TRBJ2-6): EPEVTQTPSHQVTQMGQEVILRCVPISNHLYFYWYRQILGQKVEFLVSFYNNEISEKSEIFDDQFSVERPDGSNFTLKIRSTKLEDSAMYFCASRLESAGANVLTFGAGSRLTVL.

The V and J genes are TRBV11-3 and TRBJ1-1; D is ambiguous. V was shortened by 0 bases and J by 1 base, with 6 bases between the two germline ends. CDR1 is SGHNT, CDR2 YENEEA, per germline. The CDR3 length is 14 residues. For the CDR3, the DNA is TGTGCCAGCAGCTTAGAGGAGGAGAACACTGAAGCTTTCTTT. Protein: CASSLEEENTEAFF.

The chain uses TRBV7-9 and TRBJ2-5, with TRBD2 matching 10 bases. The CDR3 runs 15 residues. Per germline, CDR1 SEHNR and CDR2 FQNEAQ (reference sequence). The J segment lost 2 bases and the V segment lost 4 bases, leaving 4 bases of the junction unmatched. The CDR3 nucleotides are TGTGCCAGCAGCTCCAATAGCGGGGGGCAAGAGACCCAGTACTTC. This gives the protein CASSSNSGGQETQYF. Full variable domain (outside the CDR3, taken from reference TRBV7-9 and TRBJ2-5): DTGVSQNPRHKITKRGQNVTFRCDPISEHNRLYWYRQTLGQGPEFLTYFQNEAQLEKSRLLSDRFSAERPKGSFSTLEIQRTEQGDSAMYLCASSSNSGGQETQYFGPGTRLLVL.

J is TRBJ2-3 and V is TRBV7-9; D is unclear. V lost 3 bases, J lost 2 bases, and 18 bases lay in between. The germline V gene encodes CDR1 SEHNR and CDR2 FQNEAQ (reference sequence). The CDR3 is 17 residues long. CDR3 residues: CASSFKTVPLFTDTQYF. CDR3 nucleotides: TGTGCCAGCAGCTTTAAAACAGTGCCGCTCTTCACAGATACGCAGTATTTT.

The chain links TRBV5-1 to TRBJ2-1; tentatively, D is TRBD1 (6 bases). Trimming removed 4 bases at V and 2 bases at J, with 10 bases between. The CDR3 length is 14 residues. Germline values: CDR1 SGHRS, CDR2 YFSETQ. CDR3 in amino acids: CASSAGQPYNEQFF. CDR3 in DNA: TGCGCCAGCAGCGCCGGACAGCCCTACAATGAGCAGTTCTTC.

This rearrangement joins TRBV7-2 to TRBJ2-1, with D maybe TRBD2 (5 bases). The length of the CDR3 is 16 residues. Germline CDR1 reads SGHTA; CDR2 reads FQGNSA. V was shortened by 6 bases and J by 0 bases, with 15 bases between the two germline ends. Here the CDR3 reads CASSQFSGSSYNEQFF. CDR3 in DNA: TGTGCCAGCAGTCAATTCAGCGGTAGCTCCTACAATGAGCAGTTCTTC.

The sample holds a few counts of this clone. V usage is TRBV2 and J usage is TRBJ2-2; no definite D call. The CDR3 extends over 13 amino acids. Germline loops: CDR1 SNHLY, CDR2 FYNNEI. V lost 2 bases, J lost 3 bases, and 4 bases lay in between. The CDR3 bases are TGTGCCAGCAGTGAACCTTACACCGGGGAGCTGTTTTTT. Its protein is CASSEPYTGELFF.

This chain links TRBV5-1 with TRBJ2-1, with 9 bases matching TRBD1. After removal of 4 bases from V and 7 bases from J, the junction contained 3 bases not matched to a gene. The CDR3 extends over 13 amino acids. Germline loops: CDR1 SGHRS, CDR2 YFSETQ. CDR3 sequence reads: CASSPGQGNEQFF. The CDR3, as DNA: TGCGCCAGCAGCCCGGGACAGGGAAATGAGCAGTTCTTC.